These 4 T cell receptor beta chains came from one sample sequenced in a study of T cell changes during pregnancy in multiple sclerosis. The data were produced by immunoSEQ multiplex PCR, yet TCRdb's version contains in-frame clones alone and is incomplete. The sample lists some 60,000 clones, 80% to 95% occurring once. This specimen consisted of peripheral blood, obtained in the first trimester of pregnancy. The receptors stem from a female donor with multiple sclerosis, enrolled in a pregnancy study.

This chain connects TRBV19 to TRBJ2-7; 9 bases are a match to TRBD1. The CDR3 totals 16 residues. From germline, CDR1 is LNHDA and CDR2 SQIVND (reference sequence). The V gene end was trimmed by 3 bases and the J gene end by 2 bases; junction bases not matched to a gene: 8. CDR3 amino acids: CASSILGTGLAYEQYF. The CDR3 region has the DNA TGTGCCAGTAGTATTTTGGGGACAGGGCTTGCCTACGAGCAGTACTTC.

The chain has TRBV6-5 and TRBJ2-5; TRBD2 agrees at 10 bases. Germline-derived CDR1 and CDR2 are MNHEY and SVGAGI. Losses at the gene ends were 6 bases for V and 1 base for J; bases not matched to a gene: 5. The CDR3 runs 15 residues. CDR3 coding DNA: TGTGCCAGCAGGGCTAGCGGGGGCCTCCAAGAGACCCAGTACTTC. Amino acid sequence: CASRASGGLQETQYF.

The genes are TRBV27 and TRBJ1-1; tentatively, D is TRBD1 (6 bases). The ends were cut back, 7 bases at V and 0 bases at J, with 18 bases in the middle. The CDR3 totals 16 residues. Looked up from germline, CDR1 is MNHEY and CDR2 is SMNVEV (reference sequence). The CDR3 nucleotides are TGTGCCAGCAAGGGGGGGGGACACCCCATGAACACTGAAGCTTTCTTT. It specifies CASKGGGHPMNTEAFF.

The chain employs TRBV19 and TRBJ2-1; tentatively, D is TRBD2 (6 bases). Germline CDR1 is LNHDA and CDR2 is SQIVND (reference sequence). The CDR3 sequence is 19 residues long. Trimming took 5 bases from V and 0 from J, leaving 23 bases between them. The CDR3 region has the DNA TGTGCCAGTAGTTGGCGGGGAACGGTTGATTGGAGCTCCTACAATGAGCAGTTCTTC. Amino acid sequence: CASSWRGTVDWSSYNEQFF.